This T cell receptor beta chain was sequenced during a study of blood T cells in healthy people across ages. V was clipped by 4 bases and J by 3 bases, with 18 bases between them. The germline V gene has CDR1 SQVTM and CDR2 ANQGSEA. The CDR3 length is 15 residues. This clonotype was seen repeatedly, ten times or more. Alongside a J-beta primer mix, a sample-barcoded 5' primer served in a second PCR lasting roughly 7 to 12 cycles. Researchers report that each sample yielded at least 2.5 million CDR3-containing paired-end reads. TCRdb used MiXCR to reprocess the 5' RACE reads, holding one entry per CDR3 protein. The sample holds over 300,000 distinct CDR3 sequences; roughly half are singletons and the top ten take around 49%.

This clonotype originated in a man aged 60 to 75 in good health. The specimen sequenced was blood. The chain links TRBV29-1 to TRBJ2-5, with D maybe TRBD2 (6 bases). CDR3 residues: CSVGRAGTPKETQYF. The CDR3 region has the DNA TGCAGCGTTGGGCGGGCGGGGACTCCAAAAGAGACCCAGTACTTC.